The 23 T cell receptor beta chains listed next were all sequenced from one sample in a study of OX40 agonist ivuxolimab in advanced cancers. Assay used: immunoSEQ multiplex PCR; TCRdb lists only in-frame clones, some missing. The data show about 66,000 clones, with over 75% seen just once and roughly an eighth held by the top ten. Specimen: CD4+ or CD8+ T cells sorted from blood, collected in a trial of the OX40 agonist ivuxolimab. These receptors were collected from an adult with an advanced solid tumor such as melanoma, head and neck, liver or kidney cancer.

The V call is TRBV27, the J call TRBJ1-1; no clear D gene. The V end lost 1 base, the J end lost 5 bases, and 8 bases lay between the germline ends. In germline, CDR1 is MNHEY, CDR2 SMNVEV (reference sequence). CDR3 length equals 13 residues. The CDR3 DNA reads TGTGCCAGCAGTTTATACCGCGGGACTGAAGCTTTCTTT. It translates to CASSLYRGTEAFF.

The CDR3 protein is CASSMGRTEAFF. The DNA for the CDR3 is TGTGCCAGTAGTATGGGTAGAACTGAAGCTTTCTTT. V usage is TRBV19 and J usage is TRBJ1-1, with D hard to call. The germline V and J ends were trimmed by 3 bases and 5 bases, with 7 bases remaining between them. The CDR3 length is 12 residues. Germline lookup yields CDR1 LNHDA and CDR2 SQIVND (reference sequence).

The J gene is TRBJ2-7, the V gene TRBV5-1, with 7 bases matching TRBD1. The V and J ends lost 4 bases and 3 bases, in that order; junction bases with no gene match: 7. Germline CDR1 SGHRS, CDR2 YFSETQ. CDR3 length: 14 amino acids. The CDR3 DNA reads TGCGCCAGCAGCCAGGGACAGACCATCTACGAGCAGTACTTC. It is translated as CASSQGQTIYEQYF.

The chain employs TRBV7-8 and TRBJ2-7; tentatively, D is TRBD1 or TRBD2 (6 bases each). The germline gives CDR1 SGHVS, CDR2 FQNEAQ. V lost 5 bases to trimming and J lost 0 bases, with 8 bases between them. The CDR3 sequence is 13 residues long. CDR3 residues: CASSEGGSYEQYF. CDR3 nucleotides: TGTGCCAGCAGCGAGGGGGGCTCCTACGAGCAGTACTTC.

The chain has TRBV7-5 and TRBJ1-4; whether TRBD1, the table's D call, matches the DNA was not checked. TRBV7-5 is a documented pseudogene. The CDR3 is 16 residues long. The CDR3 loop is CVRSGRQGRSSEKLFF. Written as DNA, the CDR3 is TGTGTCAGATCGGGAAGACAGGGCAGGTCGAGTGAAAAACTGTTTTTT.

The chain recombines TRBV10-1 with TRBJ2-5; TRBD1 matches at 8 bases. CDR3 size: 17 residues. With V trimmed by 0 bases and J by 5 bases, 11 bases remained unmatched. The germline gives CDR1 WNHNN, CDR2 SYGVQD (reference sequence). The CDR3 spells CASSESTQGAPEETQYF. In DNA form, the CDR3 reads TGCGCCAGCAGTGAGTCTACTCAGGGGGCGCCGGAGGAGACCCAGTACTTC.

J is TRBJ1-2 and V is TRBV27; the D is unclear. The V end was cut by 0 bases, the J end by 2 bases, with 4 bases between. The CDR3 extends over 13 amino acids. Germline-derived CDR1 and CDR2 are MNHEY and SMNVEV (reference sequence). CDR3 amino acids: CASSLSGNYGYTF. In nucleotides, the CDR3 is TGTGCCAGCAGTTTATCAGGGAACTATGGCTACACCTTC.

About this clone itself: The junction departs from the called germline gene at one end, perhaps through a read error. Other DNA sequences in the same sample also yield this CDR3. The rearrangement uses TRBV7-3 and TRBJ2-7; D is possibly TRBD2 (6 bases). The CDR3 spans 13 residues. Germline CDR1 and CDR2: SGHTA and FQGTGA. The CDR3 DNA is TGTGCTAGCAGCCCGACTAGTTGGGACGAGCAGTACTTC. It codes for CASSPTSWDEQYF. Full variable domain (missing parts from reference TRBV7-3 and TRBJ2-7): GAGVSQTPSNKVTEKGKYVELRCDPISGHTALYWYRQSLGQGPEFLIYFQGTGAADDSGLPNDRFFAVRPEGSVSTLKIQRTERGDSAVYLCASSPTSWDEQYFGPGTRLTVT.

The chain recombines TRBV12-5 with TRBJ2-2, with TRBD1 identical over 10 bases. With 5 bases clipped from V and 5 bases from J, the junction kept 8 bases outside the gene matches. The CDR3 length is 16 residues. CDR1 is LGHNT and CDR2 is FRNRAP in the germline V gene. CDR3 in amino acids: CASGTRDRGSTGELFF. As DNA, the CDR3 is TGTGCTAGTGGTACCCGGGACAGGGGCTCGACCGGGGAGCTGTTTTTT. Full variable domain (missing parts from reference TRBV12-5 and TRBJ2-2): DARVTQTPRHKVTEMGQEVTMRCQPILGHNTVFWYRQTMMQGLELLAYFRNRAPLDDSGMPKDRFSAEMPDATLATLKIQPSEPRDSAVYFCASGTRDRGSTGELFFGEGSRLTVL.

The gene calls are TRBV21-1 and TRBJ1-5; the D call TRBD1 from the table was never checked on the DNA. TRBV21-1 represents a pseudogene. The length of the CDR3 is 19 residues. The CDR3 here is CASSQRGQGALYSNQPQHF. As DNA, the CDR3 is TGTGCCAGCAGCCAAAGGGGACAGGGGGCCCTATATAGCAATCAGCCCCAGCATTTT.

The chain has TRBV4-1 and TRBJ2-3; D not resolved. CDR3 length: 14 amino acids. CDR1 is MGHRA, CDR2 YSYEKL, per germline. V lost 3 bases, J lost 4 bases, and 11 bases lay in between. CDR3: CASSHLNLPDTQYF. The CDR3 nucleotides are TGCGCCAGCAGCCACTTAAATTTGCCAGATACGCAGTATTTT.

The CDR3 DNA reads as TGTGCCTCCTCGGGGCCGTCCTACAATGAGCAGTTCTTC. It yields the protein CASSGPSYNEQFF. J is TRBJ2-1 and V is TRBV30; D could derive from TRBD1 or TRBD2 (5 bases each). This CDR3 is built from 13 residues. V shed 7 bases and J shed 1 base, with 11 bases lying between them. Germline V gives CDR1 GTSNPN, CDR2 SVGIG (reference sequence).

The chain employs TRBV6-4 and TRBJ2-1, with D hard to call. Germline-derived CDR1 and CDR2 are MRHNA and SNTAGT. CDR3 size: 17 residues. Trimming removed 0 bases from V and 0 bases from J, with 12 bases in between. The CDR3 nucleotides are TGTGCCAGCAGTGACTCGTTAGCATTACTCTCCTACAATGAGCAGTTCTTC. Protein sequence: CASSDSLALLSYNEQFF.

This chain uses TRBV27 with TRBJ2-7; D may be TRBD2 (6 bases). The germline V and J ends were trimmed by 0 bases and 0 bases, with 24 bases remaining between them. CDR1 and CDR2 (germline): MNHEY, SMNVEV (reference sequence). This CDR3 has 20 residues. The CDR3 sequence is CASSLSDSFRGPGASYEQYF. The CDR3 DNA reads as TGTGCCAGCAGTTTATCGGACTCCTTCCGGGGCCCGGGAGCCTCCTACGAGCAGTACTTC.

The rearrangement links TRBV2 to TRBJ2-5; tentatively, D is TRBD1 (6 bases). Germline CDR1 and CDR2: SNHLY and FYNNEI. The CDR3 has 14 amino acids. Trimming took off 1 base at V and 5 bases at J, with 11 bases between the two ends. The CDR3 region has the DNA TGTGCCAGCAGTGAAGACAGGGCGCGGGAGACCCAGTACTTC. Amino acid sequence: CASSEDRARETQYF.

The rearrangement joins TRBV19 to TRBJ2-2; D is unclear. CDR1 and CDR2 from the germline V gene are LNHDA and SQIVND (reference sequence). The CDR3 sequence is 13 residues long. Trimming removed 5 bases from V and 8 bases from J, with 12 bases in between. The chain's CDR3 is CASSSTDLGELFF. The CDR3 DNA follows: TGTGCCAGTAGTTCGACTGATCTAGGGGAGCTGTTTTTT.

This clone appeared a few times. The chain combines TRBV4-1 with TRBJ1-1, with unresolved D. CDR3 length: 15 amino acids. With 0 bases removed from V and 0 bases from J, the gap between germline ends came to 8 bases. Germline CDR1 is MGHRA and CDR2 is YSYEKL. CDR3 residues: CASSQDRAVNTEAFF. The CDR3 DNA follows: TGCGCCAGCAGCCAAGATCGCGCAGTGAACACTGAAGCTTTCTTT.

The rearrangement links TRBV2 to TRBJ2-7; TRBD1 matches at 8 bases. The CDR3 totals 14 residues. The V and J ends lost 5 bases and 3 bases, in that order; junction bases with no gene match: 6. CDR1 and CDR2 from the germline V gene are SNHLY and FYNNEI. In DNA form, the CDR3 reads TGTGCCAGCAGTCCGCGGGACAGGATCTACGAGCAGTACTTC. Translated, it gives CASSPRDRIYEQYF.

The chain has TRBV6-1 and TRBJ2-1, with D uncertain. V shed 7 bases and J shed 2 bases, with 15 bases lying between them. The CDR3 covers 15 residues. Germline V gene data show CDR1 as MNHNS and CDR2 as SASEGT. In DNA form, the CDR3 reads TGTGCCAGCAAATCGCTGGTAGGGACCTACAATGAGCAGTTCTTC. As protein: CASKSLVGTYNEQFF.

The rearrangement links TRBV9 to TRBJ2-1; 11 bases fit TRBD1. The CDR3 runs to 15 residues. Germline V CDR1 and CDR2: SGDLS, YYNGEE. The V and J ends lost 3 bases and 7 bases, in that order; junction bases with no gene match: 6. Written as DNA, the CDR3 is TGTGCCAGCAGCGCTGGGACAGGGGGTCTAAATGAGCAGTTCTTC. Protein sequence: CASSAGTGGLNEQFF.

The CDR3 sequence: CASSIDGEQYF. The CDR3 bases are TGTGCCAGTAGTATAGATGGGGAGCAGTACTTC. This sequence joins TRBV19 and TRBJ2-7; no clear D gene. Trimming removed 0 bases from V and 7 bases from J, with 4 bases in between. The CDR3 has 11 amino acids. Germline values: CDR1 LNHDA, CDR2 SQIVND (reference sequence).

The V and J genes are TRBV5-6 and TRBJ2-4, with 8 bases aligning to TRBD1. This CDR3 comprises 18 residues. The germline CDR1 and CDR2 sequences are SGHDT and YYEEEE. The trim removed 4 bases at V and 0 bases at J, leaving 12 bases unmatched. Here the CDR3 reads CASSGQGNEVLAKNIQYF. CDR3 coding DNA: TGTGCCAGCAGCGGACAGGGAAACGAGGTATTAGCCAAAAACATTCAGTACTTC.

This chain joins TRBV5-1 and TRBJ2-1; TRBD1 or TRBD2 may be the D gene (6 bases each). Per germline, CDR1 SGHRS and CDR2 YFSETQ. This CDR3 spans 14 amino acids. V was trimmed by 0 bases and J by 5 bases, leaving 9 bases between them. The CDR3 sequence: CASSLGRDNNEQFF. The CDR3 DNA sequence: TGCGCCAGCAGCTTGGGGCGGGACAACAATGAGCAGTTCTTC.